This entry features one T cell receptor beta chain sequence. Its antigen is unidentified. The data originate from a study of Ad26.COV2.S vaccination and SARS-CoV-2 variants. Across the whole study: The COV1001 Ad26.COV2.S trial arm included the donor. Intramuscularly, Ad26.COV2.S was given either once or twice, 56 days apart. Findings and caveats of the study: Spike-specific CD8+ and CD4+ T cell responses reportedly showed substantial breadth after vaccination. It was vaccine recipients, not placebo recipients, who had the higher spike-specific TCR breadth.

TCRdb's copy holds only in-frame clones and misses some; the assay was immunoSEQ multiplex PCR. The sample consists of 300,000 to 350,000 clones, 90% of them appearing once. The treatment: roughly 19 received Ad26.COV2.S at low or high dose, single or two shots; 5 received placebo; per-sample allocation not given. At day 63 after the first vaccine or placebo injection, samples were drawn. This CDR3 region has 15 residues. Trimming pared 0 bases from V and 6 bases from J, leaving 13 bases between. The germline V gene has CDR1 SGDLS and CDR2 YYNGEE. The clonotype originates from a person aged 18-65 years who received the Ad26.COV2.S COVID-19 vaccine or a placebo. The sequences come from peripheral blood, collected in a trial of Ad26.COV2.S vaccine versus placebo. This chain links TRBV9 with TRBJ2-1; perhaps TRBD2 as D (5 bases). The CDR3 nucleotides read TGTGCCAGCAGCGTAGGCGAGGGAGAGGGCAATGAGCAGTTCTTC. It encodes CASSVGEGEGNEQFF.